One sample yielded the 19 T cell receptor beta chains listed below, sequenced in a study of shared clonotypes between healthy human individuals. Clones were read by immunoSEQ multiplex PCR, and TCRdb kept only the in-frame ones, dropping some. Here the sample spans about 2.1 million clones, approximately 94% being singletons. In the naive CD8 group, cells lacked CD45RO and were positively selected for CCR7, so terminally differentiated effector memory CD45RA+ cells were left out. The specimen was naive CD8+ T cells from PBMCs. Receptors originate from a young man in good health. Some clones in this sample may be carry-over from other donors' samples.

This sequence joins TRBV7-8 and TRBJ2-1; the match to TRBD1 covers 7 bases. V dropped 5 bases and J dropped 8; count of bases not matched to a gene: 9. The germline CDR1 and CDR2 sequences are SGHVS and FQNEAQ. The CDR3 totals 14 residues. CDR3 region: CASSPRTGRDEQFF. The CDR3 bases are TGTGCCAGCAGCCCACGGACAGGTCGGGATGAGCAGTTCTTC.

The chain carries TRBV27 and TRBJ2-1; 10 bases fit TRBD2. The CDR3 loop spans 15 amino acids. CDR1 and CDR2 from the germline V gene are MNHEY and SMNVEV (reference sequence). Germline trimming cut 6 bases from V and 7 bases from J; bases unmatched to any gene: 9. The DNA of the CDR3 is TGTGCCAGCAGCTCCCCTAGCGGGAGTGGGAATGAGCAGTTCTTC. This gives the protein CASSSPSGSGNEQFF.

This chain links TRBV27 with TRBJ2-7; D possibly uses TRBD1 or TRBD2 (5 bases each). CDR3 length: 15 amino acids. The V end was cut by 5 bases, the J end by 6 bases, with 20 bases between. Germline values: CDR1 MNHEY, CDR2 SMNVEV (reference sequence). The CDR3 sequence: CASSLGTTTPSEQYF. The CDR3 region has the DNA TGTGCCAGCAGTCTCGGGACCACCACCCCCTCCGAGCAGTACTTC.

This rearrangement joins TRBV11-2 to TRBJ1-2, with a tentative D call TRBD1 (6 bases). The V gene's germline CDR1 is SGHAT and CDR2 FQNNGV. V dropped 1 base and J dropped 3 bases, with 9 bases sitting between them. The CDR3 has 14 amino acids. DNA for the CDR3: TGTGCCAGCAGCTTAGGGGGGGCCCACTATGGCTACACCTTC. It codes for CASSLGGAHYGYTF.

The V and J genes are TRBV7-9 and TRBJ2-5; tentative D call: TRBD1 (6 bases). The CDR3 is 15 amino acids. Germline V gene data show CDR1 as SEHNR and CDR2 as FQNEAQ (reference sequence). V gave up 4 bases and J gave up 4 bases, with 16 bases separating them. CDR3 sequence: CASSYSVRDTETQYF. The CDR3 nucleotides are TGTGCCAGCAGCTATTCCGTCAGGGACACAGAGACCCAGTACTTC.

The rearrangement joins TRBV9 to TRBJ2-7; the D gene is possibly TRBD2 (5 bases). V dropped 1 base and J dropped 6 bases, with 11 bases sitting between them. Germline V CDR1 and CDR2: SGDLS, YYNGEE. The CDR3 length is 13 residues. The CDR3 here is CASSVYYEGEQYF. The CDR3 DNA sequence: TGTGCCAGCAGCGTATACTATGAGGGCGAGCAGTACTTC.

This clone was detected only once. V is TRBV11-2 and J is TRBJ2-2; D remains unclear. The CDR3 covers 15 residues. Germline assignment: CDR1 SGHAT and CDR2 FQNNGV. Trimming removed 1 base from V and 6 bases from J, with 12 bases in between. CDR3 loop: CASSLGPYLPGELFF. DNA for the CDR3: TGTGCCAGCAGCTTAGGACCGTACCTCCCCGGGGAGCTGTTTTTT.

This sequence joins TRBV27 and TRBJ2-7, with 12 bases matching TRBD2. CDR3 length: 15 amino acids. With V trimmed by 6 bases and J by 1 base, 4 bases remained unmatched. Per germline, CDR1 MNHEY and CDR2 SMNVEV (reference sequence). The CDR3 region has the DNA TGTGCCAGCAGCGGACTAGCGGGGTTATCCTACGAGCAGTACTTC. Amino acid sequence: CASSGLAGLSYEQYF.

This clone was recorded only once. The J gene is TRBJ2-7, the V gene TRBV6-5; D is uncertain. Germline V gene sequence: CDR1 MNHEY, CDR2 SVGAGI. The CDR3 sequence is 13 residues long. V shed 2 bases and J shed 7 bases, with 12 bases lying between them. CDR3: CASSYGPTAEQYF. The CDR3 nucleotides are TGTGCCAGCAGTTACGGCCCAACGGCAGAGCAGTACTTC.

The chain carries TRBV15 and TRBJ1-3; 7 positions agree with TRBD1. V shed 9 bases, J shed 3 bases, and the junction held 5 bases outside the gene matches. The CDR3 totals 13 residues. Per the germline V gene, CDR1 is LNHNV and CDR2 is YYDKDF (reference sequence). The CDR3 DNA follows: TGTGCCACATCGCAGGGGGTTGGAAACACCATATATTTT. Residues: CATSQGVGNTIYF.

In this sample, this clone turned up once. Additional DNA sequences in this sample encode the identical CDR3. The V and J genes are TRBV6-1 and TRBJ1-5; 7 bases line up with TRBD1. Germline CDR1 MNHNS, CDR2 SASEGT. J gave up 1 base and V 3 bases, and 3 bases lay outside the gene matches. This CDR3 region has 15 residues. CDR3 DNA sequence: TGTGCCAGCAGTGAGGTCAGGGGGAGCAATCAGCCCCAGCATTTT. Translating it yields CASSEVRGSNQPQHF.

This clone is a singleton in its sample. In nucleotides, the CDR3 is TGTGCCAGCTCAGCCGGCGATGAGCAGTTCTTC. This gives the protein CASSAGDEQFF. This sequence joins TRBV18 and TRBJ2-1; D remains unclear. V lost 5 bases, J lost 8 bases, and 7 bases lay in between. The germline V gene encodes CDR1 KGHSH and CDR2 LQKENI. This CDR3 is 11 amino acids long.

CDR3 sequence reads: CASSLGQGAAPYEQYF. DNA of the CDR3: TGTGCCAGCAGCTTAGGGCAGGGGGCGGCCCCCTACGAGCAGTACTTC. J is TRBJ2-7 and V is TRBV11-2; 8 nucleotides agree with TRBD1. The CDR3 loop spans 16 amino acids. CDR1 and CDR2 (germline): SGHAT, FQNNGV. V gave up 1 base and J gave up 2 bases; unmatched junction bases: 7.

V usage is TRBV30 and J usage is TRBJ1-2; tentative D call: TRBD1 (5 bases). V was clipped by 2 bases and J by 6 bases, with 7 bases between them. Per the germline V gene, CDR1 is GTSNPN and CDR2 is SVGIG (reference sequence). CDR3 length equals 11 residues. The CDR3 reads CAWSWGHGYTF. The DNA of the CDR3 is TGTGCCTGGAGTTGGGGCCATGGCTACACCTTC.

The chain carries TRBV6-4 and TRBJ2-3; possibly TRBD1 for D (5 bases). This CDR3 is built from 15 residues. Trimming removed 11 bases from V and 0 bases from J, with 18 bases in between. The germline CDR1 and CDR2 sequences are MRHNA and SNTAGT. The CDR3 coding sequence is TGTGCCTTCCCCCCTCGGGCAGGGAGCACAGATACGCAGTATTTT. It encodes CAFPPRAGSTDTQYF.

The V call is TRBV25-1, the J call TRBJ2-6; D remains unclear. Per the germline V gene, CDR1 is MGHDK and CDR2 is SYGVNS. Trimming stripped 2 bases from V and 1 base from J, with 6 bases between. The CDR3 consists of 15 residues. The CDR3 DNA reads TGTGCCAGCAGTGAACGGAAATCTGGGGCCAACGTCCTGACTTTC. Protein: CASSERKSGANVLTF.

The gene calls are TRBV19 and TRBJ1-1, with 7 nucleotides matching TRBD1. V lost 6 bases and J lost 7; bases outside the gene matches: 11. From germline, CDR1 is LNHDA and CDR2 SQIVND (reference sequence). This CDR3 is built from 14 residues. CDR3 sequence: CASSRDSDLNEAFF. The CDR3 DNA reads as TGTGCCAGTAGCAGGGACAGTGATCTGAATGAAGCTTTCTTT.

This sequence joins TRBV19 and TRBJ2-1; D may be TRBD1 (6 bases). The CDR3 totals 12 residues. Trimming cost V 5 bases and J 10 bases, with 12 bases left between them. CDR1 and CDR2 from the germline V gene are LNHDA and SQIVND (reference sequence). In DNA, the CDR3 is TGTGCCAGTAGTGACCGGGACACGGAGCAGTTCTTC. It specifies CASSDRDTEQFF. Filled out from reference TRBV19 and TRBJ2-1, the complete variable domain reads DGGITQSPKYLFRKEGQNVTLSCEQNLNHDAMYWYRQDPGQGLRLIYYSQIVNDFQKGDIAEGYSVSREKKESFPLTVTSAQKNPTAFYLCASSDRDTEQFFGPGTRLTVL.

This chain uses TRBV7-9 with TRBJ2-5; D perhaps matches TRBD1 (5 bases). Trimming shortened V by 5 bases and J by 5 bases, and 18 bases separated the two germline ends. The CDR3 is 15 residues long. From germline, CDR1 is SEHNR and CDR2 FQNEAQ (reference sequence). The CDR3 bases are TGTGCCAGCAGCCTACCGTGGGGCAGGCGGGAGACCCAGTACTTC. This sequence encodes CASSLPWGRRETQYF.